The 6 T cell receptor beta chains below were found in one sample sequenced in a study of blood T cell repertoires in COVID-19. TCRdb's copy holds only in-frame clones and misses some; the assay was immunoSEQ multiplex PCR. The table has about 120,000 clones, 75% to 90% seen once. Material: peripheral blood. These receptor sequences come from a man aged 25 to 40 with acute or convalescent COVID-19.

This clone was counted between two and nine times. CDR3 in amino acids: CATTGYGYTF. In nucleotides, the CDR3 is TGTGCCACCACAGGGTATGGCTACACCTTC. The chain is built from TRBV24-1 and TRBJ1-2, with D perhaps matching TRBD1 (5 bases). V shed 8 bases and J shed 5 bases, with 5 bases lying between them. This CDR3 contains 10 residues. Germline assignment: CDR1 KGHDR and CDR2 SFDVKD.

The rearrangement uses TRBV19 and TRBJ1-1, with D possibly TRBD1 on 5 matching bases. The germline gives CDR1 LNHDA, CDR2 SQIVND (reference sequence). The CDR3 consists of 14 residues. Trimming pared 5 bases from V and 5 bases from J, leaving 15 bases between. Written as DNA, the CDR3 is TGTGCCAGTAGTGCTGGGGGAGGAAAAACTGAAGCTTTCTTT. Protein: CASSAGGGKTEAFF.

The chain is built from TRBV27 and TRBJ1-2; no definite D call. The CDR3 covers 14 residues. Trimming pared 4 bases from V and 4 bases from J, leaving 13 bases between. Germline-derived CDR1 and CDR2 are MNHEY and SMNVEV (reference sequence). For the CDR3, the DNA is TGTGCCAGCAGTTCTGCAGATCTTCCCTATGGCTACACCTTC. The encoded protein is CASSSADLPYGYTF.

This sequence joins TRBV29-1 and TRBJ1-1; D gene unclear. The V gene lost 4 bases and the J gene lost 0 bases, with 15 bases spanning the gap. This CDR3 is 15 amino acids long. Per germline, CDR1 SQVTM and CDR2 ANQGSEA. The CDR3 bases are TGCAGCGTTGTTGTGAGTGGGCAGCTGAACACTGAAGCTTTCTTT. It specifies CSVVVSGQLNTEAFF.

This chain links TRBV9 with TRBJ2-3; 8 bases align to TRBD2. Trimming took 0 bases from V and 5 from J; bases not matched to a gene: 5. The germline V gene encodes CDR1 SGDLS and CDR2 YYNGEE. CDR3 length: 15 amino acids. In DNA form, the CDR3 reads TGTGCCAGCAGCGTAGCGGGAGGGGAGGGAGATACGCAGTATTTT. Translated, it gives CASSVAGGEGDTQYF.

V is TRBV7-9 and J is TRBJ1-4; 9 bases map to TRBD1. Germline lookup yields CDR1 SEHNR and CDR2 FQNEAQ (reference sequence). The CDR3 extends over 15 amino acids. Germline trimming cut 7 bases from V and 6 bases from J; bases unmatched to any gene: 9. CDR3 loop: CASMIYRDRDEKLFF. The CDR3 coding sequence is TGTGCCAGCATGATATACAGGGACAGGGATGAAAAACTGTTTTTT.